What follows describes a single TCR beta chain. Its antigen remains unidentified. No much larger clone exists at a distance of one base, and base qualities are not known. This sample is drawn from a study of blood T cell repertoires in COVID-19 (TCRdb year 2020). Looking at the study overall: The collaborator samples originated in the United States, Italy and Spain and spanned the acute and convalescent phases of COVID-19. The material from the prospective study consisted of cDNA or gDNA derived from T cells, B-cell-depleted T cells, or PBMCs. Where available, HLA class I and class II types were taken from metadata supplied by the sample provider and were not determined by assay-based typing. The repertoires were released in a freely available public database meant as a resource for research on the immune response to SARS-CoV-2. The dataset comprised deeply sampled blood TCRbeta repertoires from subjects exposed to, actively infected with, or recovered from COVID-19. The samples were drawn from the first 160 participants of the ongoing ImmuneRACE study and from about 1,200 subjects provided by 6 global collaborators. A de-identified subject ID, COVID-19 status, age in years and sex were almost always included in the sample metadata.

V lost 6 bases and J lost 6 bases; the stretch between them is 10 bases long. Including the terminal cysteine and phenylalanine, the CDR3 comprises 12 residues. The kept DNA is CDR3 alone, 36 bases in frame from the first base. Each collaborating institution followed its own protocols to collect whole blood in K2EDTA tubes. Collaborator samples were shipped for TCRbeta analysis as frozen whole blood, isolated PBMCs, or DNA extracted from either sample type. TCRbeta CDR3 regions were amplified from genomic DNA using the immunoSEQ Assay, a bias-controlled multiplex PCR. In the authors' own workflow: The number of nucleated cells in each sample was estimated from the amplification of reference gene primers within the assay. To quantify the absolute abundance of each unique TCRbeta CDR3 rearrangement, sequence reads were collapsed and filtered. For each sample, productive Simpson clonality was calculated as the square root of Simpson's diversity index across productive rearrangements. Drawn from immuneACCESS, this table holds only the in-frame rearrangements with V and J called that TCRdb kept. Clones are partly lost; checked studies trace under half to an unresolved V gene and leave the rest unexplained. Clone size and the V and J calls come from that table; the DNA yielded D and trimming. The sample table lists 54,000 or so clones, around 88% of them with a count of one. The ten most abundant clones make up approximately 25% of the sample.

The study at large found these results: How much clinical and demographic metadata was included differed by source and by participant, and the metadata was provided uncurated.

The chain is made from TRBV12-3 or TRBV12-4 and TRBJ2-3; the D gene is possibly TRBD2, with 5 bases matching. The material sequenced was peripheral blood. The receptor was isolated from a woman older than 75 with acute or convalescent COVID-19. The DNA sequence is TGTGCCAGCAGCACTAGTAGGGATACGCAGTATTTT. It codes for CASSTSRDTQYF.